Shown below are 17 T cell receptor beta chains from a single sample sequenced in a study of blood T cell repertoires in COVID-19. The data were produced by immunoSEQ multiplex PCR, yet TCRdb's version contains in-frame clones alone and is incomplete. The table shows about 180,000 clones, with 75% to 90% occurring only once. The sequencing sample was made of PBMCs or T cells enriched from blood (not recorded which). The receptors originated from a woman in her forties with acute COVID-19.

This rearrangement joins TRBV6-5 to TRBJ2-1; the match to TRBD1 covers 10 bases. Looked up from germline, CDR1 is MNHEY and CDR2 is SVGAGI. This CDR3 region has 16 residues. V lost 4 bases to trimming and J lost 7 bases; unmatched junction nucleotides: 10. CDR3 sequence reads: CASSSPRQGALNEQFF. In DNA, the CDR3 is TGTGCCAGCAGTTCGCCTCGACAGGGGGCGCTTAATGAGCAGTTCTTC.

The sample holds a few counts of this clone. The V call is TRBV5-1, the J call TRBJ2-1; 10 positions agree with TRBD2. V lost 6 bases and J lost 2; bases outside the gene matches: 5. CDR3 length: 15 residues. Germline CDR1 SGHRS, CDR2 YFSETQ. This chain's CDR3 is CASKWTSGAYNEQFF. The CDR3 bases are TGCGCCAGCAAGTGGACTAGCGGAGCCTACAATGAGCAGTTCTTC.

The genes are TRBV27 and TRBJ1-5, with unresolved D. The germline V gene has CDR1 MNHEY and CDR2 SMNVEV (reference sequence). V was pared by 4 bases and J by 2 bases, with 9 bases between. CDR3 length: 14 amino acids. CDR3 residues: CASSSQAGNQPQHF. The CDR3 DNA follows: TGTGCCAGCAGTTCCCAGGCTGGCAATCAGCCCCAGCATTTT.

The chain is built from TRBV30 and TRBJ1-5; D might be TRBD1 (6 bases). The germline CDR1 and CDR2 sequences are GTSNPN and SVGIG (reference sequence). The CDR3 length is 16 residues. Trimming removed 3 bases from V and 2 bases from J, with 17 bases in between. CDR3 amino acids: CAWRKSATGGNQPQHF. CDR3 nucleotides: TGTGCCTGGAGGAAATCTGCGACAGGAGGCAATCAGCCCCAGCATTTT.

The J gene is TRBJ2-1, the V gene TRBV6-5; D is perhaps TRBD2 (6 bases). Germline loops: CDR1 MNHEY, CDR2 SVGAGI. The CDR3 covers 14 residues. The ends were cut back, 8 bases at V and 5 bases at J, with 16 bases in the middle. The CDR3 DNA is TGTGCCAGCCTGAGCGGGTCCTCAAACAATGAGCAGTTCTTC. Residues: CASLSGSSNNEQFF.

The chain's CDR3 is CASSESTGYGYTF. Written as DNA, the CDR3 is TGCGCCAGCAGTGAGTCCACAGGCTATGGCTACACCTTC. The J gene is TRBJ1-2, the V gene TRBV10-2, with D tentatively TRBD1 (5 bases). Germline values: CDR1 WSHSY, CDR2 SAAADI. The V end lost 0 bases, the J end lost 4 bases, and 6 bases lay between the germline ends. The CDR3 contains 13 residues.

CDR3 residues: CASSPGTGFVPNYGYTF. As DNA, the CDR3 is TGTGCCAGCAGCCCCGGGACAGGGTTCGTCCCTAACTATGGCTACACCTTC. V is TRBV3-1 (or the pseudogene TRBV3-2) and J is TRBJ1-2; 9 bases fit TRBD1. After removal of 4 bases from V and 0 bases from J, the junction contained 9 bases not matched to a gene. Germline lookup yields CDR1 LGHDT and CDR2 YNNKEL (reference sequence). The CDR3 is made up of 17 amino acids.

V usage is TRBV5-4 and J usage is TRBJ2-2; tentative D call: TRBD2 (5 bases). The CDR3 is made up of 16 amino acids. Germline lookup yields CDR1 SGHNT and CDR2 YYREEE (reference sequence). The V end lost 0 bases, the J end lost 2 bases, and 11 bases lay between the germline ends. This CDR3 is CASSLVSGLNTGELFF. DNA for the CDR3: TGTGCCAGCAGCTTGGTTTCAGGACTTAACACCGGGGAGCTGTTTTTT. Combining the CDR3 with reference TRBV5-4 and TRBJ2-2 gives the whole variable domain ETGVTQSPTHLIKTRGQQVTLRCSSQSGHNTVSWYQQALGQGPQFIFQYYREEENGRGNFPPRFSGLQFPNYSSELNVNALELDDSALYLCASSLVSGLNTGELFFGEGSRLTVL.

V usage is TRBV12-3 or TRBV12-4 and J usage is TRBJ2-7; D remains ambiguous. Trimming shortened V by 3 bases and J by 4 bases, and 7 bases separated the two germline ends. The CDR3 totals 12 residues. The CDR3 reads CASSFIGYEQYF. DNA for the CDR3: TGTGCCAGCAGTTTTATCGGTTACGAGCAGTACTTC.

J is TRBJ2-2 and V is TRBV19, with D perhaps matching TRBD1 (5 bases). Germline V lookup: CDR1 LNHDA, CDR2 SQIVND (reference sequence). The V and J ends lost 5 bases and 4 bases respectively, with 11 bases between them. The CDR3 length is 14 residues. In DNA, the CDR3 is TGTGCCAGTAGTGGTAGACAGCTCACCGGGGAGCTGTTTTTT. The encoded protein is CASSGRQLTGELFF. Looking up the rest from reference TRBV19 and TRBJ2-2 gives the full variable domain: DGGITQSPKYLFRKEGQNVTLSCEQNLNHDAMYWYRQDPGQGLRLIYYSQIVNDFQKGDIAEGYSVSREKKESFPLTVTSAQKNPTAFYLCASSGRQLTGELFFGEGSRLTVL.

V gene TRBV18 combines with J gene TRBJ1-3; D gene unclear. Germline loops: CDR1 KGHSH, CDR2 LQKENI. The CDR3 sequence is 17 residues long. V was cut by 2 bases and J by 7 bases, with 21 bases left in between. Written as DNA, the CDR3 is TGTGCCAGCTCACCAGAATCCGGCTCTTTTGGAGGGAACACCATATATTTT. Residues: CASSPESGSFGGNTIYF.

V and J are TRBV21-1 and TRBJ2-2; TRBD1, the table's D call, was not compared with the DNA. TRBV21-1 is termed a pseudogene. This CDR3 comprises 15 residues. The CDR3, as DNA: TGTGCCAGCCCTCCTTTCAGGGGGCTAACCGGGGAGCTGTTTTTT. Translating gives CASPPFRGLTGELFF.

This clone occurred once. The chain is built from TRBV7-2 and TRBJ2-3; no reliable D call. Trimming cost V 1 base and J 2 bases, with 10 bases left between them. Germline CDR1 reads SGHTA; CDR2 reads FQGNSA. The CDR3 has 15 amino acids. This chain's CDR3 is CASSLDWHVTDTQYF. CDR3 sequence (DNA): TGTGCCAGCAGCTTAGATTGGCATGTCACAGATACGCAGTATTTT.

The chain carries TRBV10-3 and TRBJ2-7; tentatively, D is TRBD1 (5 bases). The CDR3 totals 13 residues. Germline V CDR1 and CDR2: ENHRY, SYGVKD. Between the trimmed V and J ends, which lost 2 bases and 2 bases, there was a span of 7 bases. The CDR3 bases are TGTGCCATCAGTGAGGTACAGGCCTACGAGCAGTACTTC. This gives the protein CAISEVQAYEQYF.

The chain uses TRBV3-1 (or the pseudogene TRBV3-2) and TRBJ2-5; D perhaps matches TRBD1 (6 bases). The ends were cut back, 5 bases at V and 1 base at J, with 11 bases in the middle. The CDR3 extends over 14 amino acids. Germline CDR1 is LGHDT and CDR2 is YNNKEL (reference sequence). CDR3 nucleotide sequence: TGTGCCAGCAGCAATCAGGGGCCCCAAGAGACCCAGTACTTC. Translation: CASSNQGPQETQYF.

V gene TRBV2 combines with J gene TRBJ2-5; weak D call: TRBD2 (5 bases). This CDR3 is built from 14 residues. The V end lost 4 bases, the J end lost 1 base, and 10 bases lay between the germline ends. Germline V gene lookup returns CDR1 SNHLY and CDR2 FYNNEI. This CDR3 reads CASSGERRQETQYF. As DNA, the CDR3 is TGTGCCAGCAGTGGAGAGCGGCGCCAAGAGACCCAGTACTTC.

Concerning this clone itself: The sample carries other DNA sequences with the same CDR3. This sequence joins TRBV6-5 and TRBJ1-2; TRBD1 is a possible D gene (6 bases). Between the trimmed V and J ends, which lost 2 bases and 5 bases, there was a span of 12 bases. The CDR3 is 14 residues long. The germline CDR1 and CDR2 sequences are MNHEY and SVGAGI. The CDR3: CASSYGQGLYGYTF. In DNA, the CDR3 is TGTGCCAGCAGTTACGGGCAGGGGTTGTATGGCTACACCTTC.